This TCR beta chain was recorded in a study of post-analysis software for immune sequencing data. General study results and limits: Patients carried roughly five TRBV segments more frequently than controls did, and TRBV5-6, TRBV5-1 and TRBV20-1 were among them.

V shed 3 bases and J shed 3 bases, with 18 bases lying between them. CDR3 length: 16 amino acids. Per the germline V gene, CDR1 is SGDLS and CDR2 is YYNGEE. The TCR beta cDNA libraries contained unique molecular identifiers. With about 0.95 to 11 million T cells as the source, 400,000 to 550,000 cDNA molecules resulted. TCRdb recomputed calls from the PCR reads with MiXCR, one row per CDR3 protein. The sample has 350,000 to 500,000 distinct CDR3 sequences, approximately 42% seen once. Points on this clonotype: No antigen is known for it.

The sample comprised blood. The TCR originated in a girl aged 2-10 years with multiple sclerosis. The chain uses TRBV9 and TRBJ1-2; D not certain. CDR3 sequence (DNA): TGTGCCAGCAGCGCGGCTGTGAGTTCGGCTGACTATGGCTACACCTTC. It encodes CASSAAVSSADYGYTF.